The 21 T cell receptor beta chains reported below all come from one sample, sequenced in a study of control samples from healthy donors and cancer patients. Assay used: immunoSEQ multiplex PCR; TCRdb lists only in-frame clones, some missing. The table shows under 200,000 clones, with approximately 90% occurring only once. The sequenced sample consisted of blood. The receptor source for this set is a woman in her twenties or thirties in good health.

This sequence joins TRBV7-2 and TRBJ2-5; D unclear. Germline-derived CDR1 and CDR2 are SGHTA and FQGNSA. The CDR3 has 13 amino acids. The V and J ends lost 1 base and 4 bases respectively, with 7 bases between them. The CDR3 here is CASSLVYSETQYF. DNA for the CDR3: TGTGCCAGCAGCTTAGTCTACTCAGAGACCCAGTACTTC.

The chain uses TRBV7-2 and TRBJ2-1; D is uncertain. The CDR3 totals 14 residues. V dropped 1 base and J dropped 5 bases, with 9 bases sitting between them. The V gene's germline CDR1 is SGHTA and CDR2 FQGNSA. Here the CDR3 reads CASSLVGRDNEQFF. The CDR3 bases are TGTGCCAGCAGCTTAGTGGGTCGAGACAATGAGCAGTTCTTC.

The rearrangement uses TRBV23-1 and TRBJ2-3; the D is unclear. TRBV23-1 is sorted into the ORF group, with uncertain function. The CDR3 has 16 amino acids. V dropped 2 bases and J dropped 0 bases, with 12 bases sitting between them. CDR3 in amino acids: CASSQDKDSSTDTQYF. Written as DNA, the CDR3 is TGCGCCAGCAGTCAAGATAAAGACTCTAGCACAGATACGCAGTATTTT.

V gene TRBV6-1 combines with J gene TRBJ1-5, with 9 bases matching TRBD1. The germline V gene encodes CDR1 MNHNS and CDR2 SASEGT. The CDR3 length is 17 residues. Trimming cost V 1 base and J 5 bases; bases outside gene matches: 9. CDR3 region: CASSEGTGTGIYQPQHF. CDR3 coding DNA: TGTGCCAGCAGTGAAGGGACCGGGACAGGGATATATCAGCCCCAGCATTTT.

The chain recombines TRBV13 with TRBJ2-7; the match to TRBD1 covers 9 bases. V shed 6 bases and J 5 bases; nucleotides not matched to a gene: 8. CDR1 and CDR2 from the germline V gene are PRHDT and FYEKMQ (reference sequence). The CDR3 has 14 amino acids. CDR3 nucleotides: TGTGCCAGCAGTTACGGACAGGGGTGGCACGAGCAGTACTTC. It yields the protein CASSYGQGWHEQYF. Full variable domain (outside the CDR3, taken from reference TRBV13 and TRBJ2-7): AAGVIQSPRHLIKEKRETATLKCYPIPRHDTVYWYQQGPGQDPQFLISFYEKMQSDKGSIPDRFSAQQFSDYHSELNMSSLELGDSALYFCASSYGQGWHEQYFGPGTRLTVT.

Comment on this clone: Its ends do not fully match the called genes, so a read error is possible. The rearrangement links TRBV2 to TRBJ2-5, with D perhaps matching TRBD1 (5 bases). The CDR3 sequence is 11 residues long. From germline, CDR1 is SNHLY and CDR2 FYNNEI. The CDR3 loop reads CASSLGVSRDF. In DNA, the CDR3 is TGTGCCAGCAGCTTAGGGGTCTCCAGGGACTTC.

The chain is built from TRBV29-1 and TRBJ1-1; weak D call: TRBD1 (5 bases). The CDR3 loop spans 12 amino acids. The germline V gene has CDR1 SQVTM and CDR2 ANQGSEA. The V and J ends lost 7 bases and 4 bases respectively, with 13 bases between them. CDR3 amino acids: CSARGFITEAFF. The CDR3 region has the DNA TGCAGCGCCCGGGGGTTTATCACTGAAGCTTTCTTT.

V and J are TRBV7-9 and TRBJ2-1; 12 nucleotides align to TRBD1. CDR1 is SEHNR, CDR2 FQNEAQ, per germline (reference sequence). This CDR3 is built from 16 residues. Trimming removed 4 bases from V and 7 bases from J; junction bases left unmatched: 8. The CDR3 sequence is CASSWRGQGAFNEQFF. The CDR3 DNA reads TGTGCCAGCAGCTGGAGGGGACAGGGGGCGTTTAATGAGCAGTTCTTC.

The genes are TRBV24-1 and TRBJ2-3; D possibly corresponds to TRBD1 (6 bases). Germline CDR1 reads KGHDR; CDR2 reads SFDVKD. Trimming stripped 9 bases from V and 10 bases from J, with 16 bases between. CDR3 length: 12 residues. CDR3 bases: TGTGCCACCGGGGGTACAGGGTACGCGCAGTATTTT. This sequence encodes CATGGTGYAQYF.

The J gene is TRBJ2-2, the V gene TRBV2; the D is unclear. This CDR3 contains 14 residues. The germline V gene encodes CDR1 SNHLY and CDR2 FYNNEI. V was clipped by 4 bases and J by 5 bases, with 11 bases between them. CDR3 DNA sequence: TGTGCCAGCAGTGGTCTTAGCCGGACCGGGGAGCTGTTTTTT. It translates to CASSGLSRTGELFF.

V gene TRBV5-1 combines with J gene TRBJ2-1; 16 nucleotides align to TRBD2. Per germline, CDR1 SGHRS and CDR2 YFSETQ. The CDR3 length is 17 residues. Unmatched junction bases numbered 8, after V lost 4 bases and J lost 7 bases. The CDR3 is CASSTGLAGGPGNEQFF. The CDR3 DNA reads TGCGCCAGCAGCACGGGACTAGCGGGAGGGCCTGGGAATGAGCAGTTCTTC.

V is TRBV6-5 and J is TRBJ2-1; a possible D gene is TRBD2 (6 bases). Trimming cost V 3 bases and J 0 bases, with 12 bases left between them. The CDR3 covers 16 residues. Germline V gene lookup returns CDR1 MNHEY and CDR2 SVGAGI. CDR3: CASSYASASSYNEQFF. The CDR3 coding sequence is TGTGCCAGCAGTTATGCTAGCGCAAGCTCCTACAATGAGCAGTTCTTC.

The chain has TRBV29-1 and TRBJ2-5; D is unresolved. Per the germline V gene, CDR1 is SQVTM and CDR2 is ANQGSEA. The length of the CDR3 is 15 residues. Trimming cost V 4 bases and J 1 base, with 16 bases left between them. The CDR3 DNA reads TGCAGCGTTGTCCAGTTTTCGGCCTCCCAAGAGACCCAGTACTTC. As protein: CSVVQFSASQETQYF.

The J gene is TRBJ1-4, the V gene TRBV11-2, with 7 bases lining up with TRBD1. The length of the CDR3 is 14 residues. The V gene's germline CDR1 is SGHAT and CDR2 FQNNGV. The V gene end was trimmed by 3 bases and the J gene end by 8 bases; junction bases not matched to a gene: 6. In DNA form, the CDR3 reads TGTGCCAGCAGCTTTACAGGGGAGCACGAAAAACTGTTTTTT. Its protein product is CASSFTGEHEKLFF.

The V and J genes are TRBV27 and TRBJ1-2; D ambiguous. The CDR3 has 14 amino acids. The V gene lost 8 bases and the J gene lost 0 bases, with 13 bases spanning the gap. Germline V lookup: CDR1 MNHEY, CDR2 SMNVEV (reference sequence). As DNA, the CDR3 is TGTGCCAGCGCCTGGAGTGGAGCTAACTATGGCTACACCTTC. This gives the protein CASAWSGANYGYTF.

DNA of the CDR3: TGTGCCAGCAGTGATTGGGGGGGAAGTCCTAACTATGGCTACACCTTC. Amino acid sequence: CASSDWGGSPNYGYTF. The rearrangement joins TRBV2 to TRBJ1-2; TRBD1 is a possible D gene (5 bases). Trimming cost V 3 bases and J 0 bases, with 14 bases left between them. The CDR3 length is 16 residues. Germline assignment: CDR1 SNHLY and CDR2 FYNNEI.

The V call is TRBV28, the J call TRBJ1-5; TRBD1 is a possible D gene (5 bases). Trimming took 6 bases from V and 4 from J, leaving 10 bases between them. The CDR3 extends over 13 amino acids. Germline-derived CDR1 and CDR2 are MDHEN and SYDVKM. CDR3 nucleotides: TGTGCCAGCAGCCCCGGGACGAATCAGCCCCAGCATTTT. This encodes CASSPGTNQPQHF.

CDR3 loop: CASSILAGESYEQYF. CDR3 DNA: TGTGCCAGTAGTATCTTAGCGGGAGAATCCTACGAGCAGTACTTC. The chain is built from TRBV19 and TRBJ2-7; 9 positions agree with TRBD2. This CDR3 is 15 amino acids long. CDR1 and CDR2 (germline): LNHDA, SQIVND (reference sequence). The V and J ends lost 3 bases and 1 base, in that order; junction bases with no gene match: 4.

The chain combines TRBV4-2 with TRBJ1-5; 8 bases agree with TRBD1. The germline V gene has CDR1 LGHNA and CDR2 YNFKEQ. CDR3 length: 16 residues. V was pared by 0 bases and J by 6 bases, with 7 bases of the junction left unmatched. This CDR3 is CASSQEWAGGGQPQHF. As DNA, the CDR3 is TGTGCCAGCAGCCAAGAGTGGGCAGGGGGCGGTCAGCCCCAGCATTTT.

J is TRBJ2-1 and V is TRBV29-1, with D uncertain. The CDR3 sequence is 15 residues long. The germline CDR1 and CDR2 sequences are SQVTM and ANQGSEA. V lost 7 bases and J lost 0, with 16 bases in between. CDR3 protein: CSAKGLVHSYNEQFF. The CDR3 DNA is TGCAGCGCAAAAGGGCTAGTACACTCCTACAATGAGCAGTTCTTC.

V usage is TRBV28 and J usage is TRBJ1-5; D may be TRBD1 (5 bases). The V end lost 3 bases, the J end lost 7 bases, and 25 bases lay between the germline ends. Germline V gene data show CDR1 as MDHEN and CDR2 as SYDVKM. The CDR3 has 18 residues. CDR3 bases: TGTGCCAGCAGTTTTTCCTACCAAATCAAGGGGAGTTGGCAGCCCCAGCATTTT. Translation gives CASSFSYQIKGSWQPQHF. The complete variable domain, with remaining parts taken from reference TRBV28 and TRBJ1-5, reads DVKVTQSSRYLVKRTGEKVFLECVQDMDHENMFWYRQDPGLGLRLIYFSYDVKMKEKGDIPEGYSVSREKKERFSLILESASTNQTSMYLCASSFSYQIKGSWQPQHFGDGTRLSIL.